Shown below are 7 T cell receptor beta chains from a single sample sequenced in a study of cytomegalovirus exposure and HLA in healthy donors (dated by TCRdb to about 2017). Library creation used the immunoSEQ multiplex PCR assay. Held by TCRdb, this immuneACCESS table contains in-frame sequences only and omits some clones. Under half of the omission traces to an unresolved V gene where checked; the cause of the rest is unknown. The sample includes roughly 52,000 clones, with 88% observed a single time. The ten most abundant clones make up about 7% of the sample. Sequenced sample: PBMCs. The source is a woman in her thirties in good health and CMV-seronegative.

This rearrangement joins TRBV29-1 to TRBJ2-7, with 7 positions matching TRBD1. Trimming removed 0 bases from V and 3 bases from J; junction bases left unmatched: 8. Germline V lookup: CDR1 SQVTM, CDR2 ANQGSEA. The CDR3 is 15 amino acids. The CDR3 DNA reads TGCAGCGTTGAAGACACAGGGGAAATGAACTACGAGCAGTACTTC. Translating gives CSVEDTGEMNYEQYF.

The chain couples TRBV27 to TRBJ2-2, with D perhaps TRBD1 (6 bases). In germline, CDR1 is MNHEY, CDR2 SMNVEV (reference sequence). Deletions cut 5 bases from V and 5 bases from J, with 12 bases between. The CDR3 loop spans 14 amino acids. The CDR3 nucleotides are TGTGCCAGCAGTCCCGGACAGTTTACCGGGGAGCTGTTTTTT. Amino acids: CASSPGQFTGELFF.

This sequence joins TRBV28 and TRBJ2-6; TRBD1 might be the D (7 bases). Trimming left V 4 bases short and J 0 bases short, with 22 bases between. In germline, CDR1 is MDHEN, CDR2 SYDVKM. This CDR3 comprises 20 residues. The CDR3 DNA sequence: TGTGCCAGCAGTTCATCTTCTTCAGGGGGGCAATTCTCTGGGGCCAACGTCCTGACTTTC. The encoded protein is CASSSSSSGGQFSGANVLTF.

The chain combines TRBV19 with TRBJ2-2, with 12 bases identical to TRBD2. The germline V gene encodes CDR1 LNHDA and CDR2 SQIVND (reference sequence). The CDR3 consists of 15 residues. V was clipped by 9 bases and J by 4 bases; unmatched bases: 6. This CDR3 is CASRGLAGITGELFF. The CDR3, as DNA: TGTGCCAGCCGTGGACTAGCGGGGATCACCGGGGAGCTGTTTTTT.

This chain links TRBV11-2 with TRBJ1-1; 12 bases align to TRBD1. Germline V gene sequence: CDR1 SGHAT, CDR2 FQNNGV. J gave up 7 bases and V 5 bases, and 5 bases lay outside the gene matches. This CDR3 has 14 residues. CDR3 loop: CASSGGQGALEAFF. The CDR3 DNA reads as TGTGCCAGCAGCGGGGGACAGGGGGCTCTTGAAGCTTTCTTT.

This clone was counted once. The CDR3 region is CASSYFGGADTQYF. The CDR3 region has the DNA TGTGCCAGCAGTTACTTTGGGGGGGCAGATACGCAGTATTTT. The chain uses TRBV6-5 and TRBJ2-3; TRBD2 aligns across 7 bases. This CDR3 is 14 amino acids long. Germline CDR1 is MNHEY and CDR2 is SVGAGI. V dropped 1 base and J dropped 4; count of bases not matched to a gene: 2.

The gene calls are TRBV27 and TRBJ2-2; D perhaps matches TRBD2 (6 bases). The germline gives CDR1 MNHEY, CDR2 SMNVEV (reference sequence). The CDR3 consists of 14 residues. The V gene lost 8 bases and the J gene lost 4 bases, with 14 bases spanning the gap. The CDR3 DNA sequence: TGTGCCAGCGGGTGGGCGGGAATCACCGGGGAGCTGTTTTTT. It codes for CASGWAGITGELFF.